A selection of T cell receptor beta chains follows, all from one sample in a study of OX40 agonist ivuxolimab in advanced cancers. Only in-frame clones appear in the TCRdb table, and some are missing; sequencing was by immunoSEQ multiplex PCR. This table holds some 120,000 clones, about 90% found once. Sequenced material: CD4+ or CD8+ T cells sorted from blood, taken in a trial of the OX40 agonist ivuxolimab. The receptors originated from an adult with an advanced solid tumor such as melanoma, head and neck, liver or kidney cancer. Each CDR3 is given with its conserved first and last residue. A D gene is named only where the DNA matches it firmly. Where a row states a size, it is once, few, many or the class of an expanded clone; other rows omit it.

v_call,j_call,clone_size,d_call,cdr3_aa,cdr3_nt
TRBV28,TRBJ1-6,few,TRBD1,CASSSRTGSYNSPLHF,TGTGCCAGCAGTTCAAGGACAGGGTCCTATAATTCACCCCTCCACTTT
TRBV5-5,TRBJ1-3,NA,NA,CASSLHDRTFGNTIYF,TGTGCCAGCAGCTTGCACGACAGGACATTTGGAAACACCATATATTTT
TRBV18,TRBJ1-1,NA,TRBD1,CASSRGQGGMNTEAFF,TGTGCCAGCTCACGAGGACAGGGGGGTATGAACACTGAAGCTTTCTTT
TRBV27,TRBJ2-1,NA,TRBD2,CASSLPSSGRGEQFF,TGTGCCAGCAGTTTACCCTCTAGCGGGAGAGGTGAGCAGTTCTTC
TRBV28,TRBJ2-7,NA,NA,CASSTGTWNAYEQYF,TGTGCCAGCAGTACAGGGACGTGGAACGCCTACGAGCAGTACTTC
TRBV5-6,TRBJ2-7,few,TRBD2,CATRTSENSYEQYF,TGTGCCACCCGGACTAGCGAAAACTCCTACGAGCAGTACTTC
TRBV7-6,TRBJ2-1,NA,TRBD2,CASSQEGWAGEDEQFF,TGTGCCAGCAGCCAGGAGGGTTGGGCGGGAGAAGATGAGCAGTTCTTC
TRBV27,TRBJ2-5,NA,NA,CASSFGGSETQYF,TGTGCCAGCAGTTTTGGTGGTAGCGAGACCCAGTACTTC
TRBV18,TRBJ2-7,NA,TRBD1,CASSPQRQGSHEQYF,TGTGCCAGCTCACCCCAAAGACAGGGAAGCCACGAGCAGTACTTC
TRBV9,TRBJ1-6,NA,NA,CASQREWGSSYNSPLHF,TGTGCCAGCCAACGGGAGTGGGGGAGCTCCTATAATTCACCCCTCCACTTT
TRBV19,TRBJ2-1,NA,NA,CASSIDPTSTKFF,TGTGCCAGTAGTATAGATCCTACCAGCACCAAGTTCTTC
TRBV6-1,TRBJ2-3,NA,NA,CASSEIEGADTQYF,TGTGCCAGCAGTGAAATTGAGGGTGCAGATACGCAGTATTTT
TRBV6-6,TRBJ1-5,once,NA,CASSYEGRQPQHF,TGTGCCAGCAGTTACGAGGGTCGACAGCCCCAGCATTTT
TRBV5-1,TRBJ2-7,NA,TRBD2,CASSLVGLAAGEQYF,TGCGCCAGCAGCTTGGTCGGACTAGCGGCGGGCGAGCAGTACTTC
TRBV29-1,TRBJ1-1,NA,NA,CSVEGSLNTEAFF,TGCAGCGTTGAGGGTAGTTTGAACACTGAAGCTTTCTTT
TRBV6-1,TRBJ2-7,NA,TRBD2,CASSEAHGRTEQYF,TGTGCCAGCAGTGAAGCTCACGGGAGGACCGAGCAGTACTTC
TRBV7-7,TRBJ2-5,NA,NA,CASSLAAGKETQYF,TGTGCTAGCAGCTTAGCGGCAGGGAAAGAGACCCAGTACTTC
TRBV7-3,TRBJ1-5,NA,NA,CASSLDQDNSNQPQHF,TGTGCCAGCAGCTTAGACCAGGACAACAGCAATCAGCCCCAGCATTTT
TRBV7-2,TRBJ2-3,NA,NA,CASSLLEDTQYF,TGTGCCAGCAGCTTACTAGAAGATACGCAGTATTTT
TRBV5-8,TRBJ1-2,once,NA,CASSLGPPGSPLNYGYTF,TGTGCCAGCAGCTTGGGCCCCCCTGGGAGCCCCCTAAACTATGGCTACACCTTC
TRBV5-1,TRBJ2-3,NA,TRBD2,CASSLMLAGGRTDTQYF,TGCGCCAGCAGCTTGATGCTAGCGGGAGGTCGGACAGATACGCAGTATTTT